The next 25 T cell receptor beta chains were all read from a single sample in a study of blood T cell repertoires in COVID-19. Only in-frame clones appear in the TCRdb table, and some are missing; sequencing was by immunoSEQ multiplex PCR. The data contain over 85,000 clones, around 90% of them singletons. The sequenced material came from peripheral blood. Source of these receptors: a man aged 50-59 years with active or convalescent COVID-19.

V is TRBV21-1 and J is TRBJ1-5. TRBV21-1 is a pseudogene segment. CDR3 length: 14 residues. In nucleotides, the CDR3 is TGTGCCAGCAGCAATTCTGAGTTTAATCAGCCCCAGCATTTT. Its protein is CASSNSEFNQPQHF.

This clone was observed once. The rearrangement joins TRBV10-1 to TRBJ1-6; D call uncertain. The germline gives CDR1 WNHNN, CDR2 SYGVQD (reference sequence). The CDR3 contains 12 residues. V was trimmed by 4 bases and J by 7 bases, leaving 5 bases between them. Here the CDR3 DNA reads TGCGCCAGCAGTGCCGGGAATTCACCCCTCCACTTT. Translation gives CASSAGNSPLHF.

The rearrangement uses TRBV5-1 and TRBJ1-1, with TRBD1 matching over 8 bases. Germline lookup yields CDR1 SGHRS and CDR2 YFSETQ. V lost 4 bases and J lost 8; bases outside the gene matches: 4. The CDR3 is made up of 12 amino acids. The CDR3 sequence is CASSASGGEAFF. As DNA, the CDR3 is TGCGCCAGCAGCGCCTCAGGGGGCGAAGCTTTCTTT.

There are a few counts of this clone. This CDR3 reads CAWSLGQNYGYTF. CDR3 nucleotide sequence: TGTGCCTGGAGTTTGGGGCAGAACTATGGCTACACCTTC. The chain recombines TRBV30 with TRBJ1-2, with D perhaps TRBD1 (5 bases). The CDR3 has 13 residues. Germline CDR1 and CDR2: GTSNPN and SVGIG (reference sequence). The V and J ends lost 2 bases and 2 bases respectively, with 9 bases between them.

V gene TRBV6-1 combines with J gene TRBJ1-5, with D hard to call. The CDR3 is made up of 16 amino acids. Germline loops: CDR1 MNHNS, CDR2 SASEGT. The V end lost 4 bases, the J end lost 4 bases, and 17 bases lay between the germline ends. The CDR3 DNA follows: TGTGCCAGCAGTGTCAATCCTTGGACGGGGAATCAGCCCCAGCATTTT. This sequence encodes CASSVNPWTGNQPQHF.

The V and J genes are TRBV7-9 and TRBJ2-3, with 10 bases matching TRBD2. Germline values: CDR1 SEHNR, CDR2 FQNEAQ (reference sequence). This CDR3 is 16 amino acids long. With 1 base clipped from V and 6 bases from J, the junction kept 7 bases outside the gene matches. CDR3 sequence reads: CASSLGASGGVDTQYF. CDR3 coding DNA: TGTGCCAGCAGCTTAGGGGCTAGCGGGGGTGTGGATACGCAGTATTTT.

The V call is TRBV5-4, the J call TRBJ2-5; D unresolved. The germline V gene encodes CDR1 SGHNT and CDR2 YYREEE (reference sequence). The CDR3 runs 13 residues. The V and J ends lost 1 base and 1 base respectively, with 5 bases between them. The CDR3 loop is CASSLNSQETQYF. The CDR3 bases are TGTGCCAGCAGCTTGAACAGCCAAGAGACCCAGTACTTC.

The rearrangement links TRBV6-5 to TRBJ1-2, with no clear D. The CDR3 runs to 14 residues. Germline V CDR1 and CDR2: MNHEY, SVGAGI. The V end lost 0 bases, the J end lost 4 bases, and 9 bases lay between the germline ends. The CDR3 nucleotides read TGTGCCAGCAGTTACTCGGTCAGTCGCTATGGCTACACCTTC. This gives the protein CASSYSVSRYGYTF.

The chain recombines TRBV7-9 with TRBJ2-7; 10 bases are shared with TRBD1. Trimming removed 5 bases from V and 2 bases from J; junction bases left unmatched: 3. CDR1 is SEHNR, CDR2 FQNEAQ, per germline (reference sequence). This CDR3 comprises 14 residues. The CDR3: CASSKGQGAYEQYV. In nucleotides, the CDR3 is TGTGCCAGCAGCAAAGGACAGGGGGCCTACGAGCAGTACGTC.

The chain couples TRBV28 to TRBJ1-2; 10 bases are shared with TRBD1. With V trimmed by 3 bases and J by 14 bases, 6 bases remained unmatched. Per the germline V gene, CDR1 is MDHEN and CDR2 is SYDVKM. The CDR3 covers 12 residues. The CDR3 DNA follows: TGTGCCAGCAGTTTGGGACAGGGGAGAACTACCTTC. Its protein is CASSLGQGRTTF.

The chain combines TRBV18 with TRBJ1-5; TRBD1 matches at 9 bases. Per the germline V gene, CDR1 is KGHSH and CDR2 is LQKENI. There are 16 residues in the CDR3. Trimming took 6 bases from V and 1 from J; bases not matched to a gene: 7. In DNA form, the CDR3 reads TGTGCCAGCTCCCCAGGGGGACAGGGCAGCAATCAGCCCCAGCATTTT. Its protein product is CASSPGGQGSNQPQHF. The whole variable domain, remainder taken from reference TRBV18 and TRBJ1-5, is NAGVMQNPRHLVRRRGQEARLRCSPMKGHSHVYWYRQLPEEGLKFMVYLQKENIIDESGMPKERFSAEFPKEGPSILRIQQVVRGDSAAYFCASSPGGQGSNQPQHFGDGTRLSIL.

The rearrangement uses TRBV5-5 and TRBJ2-5, with D possibly matching TRBD1 (6 bases). Germline V gene lookup returns CDR1 SGHKS and CDR2 YYEKEE (reference sequence). V lost 4 bases and J lost 5, with 15 bases in between. The CDR3 is made up of 14 amino acids. The CDR3 reads CASSRWTDRETQYF. CDR3 DNA sequence: TGTGCCAGCAGCCGGTGGACAGATAGGGAGACCCAGTACTTC. Full variable domain (missing parts from reference TRBV5-5 and TRBJ2-5): DAGVTQSPTHLIKTRGQQVTLRCSPISGHKSVSWYQQVLGQGPQFIFQYYEKEERGRGNFPDRFSARQFPNYSSELNVNALLLGDSALYLCASSRWTDRETQYFGPGTRLLVL.

This clone was observed many times. The chain employs TRBV23-1 and TRBJ1-5; TRBD1 matches 7 bases. TRBV23-1 is flagged as an ORF with uncertain function. The CDR3 loop spans 17 amino acids. The J segment lost 1 base and the V segment lost 0 bases, leaving 6 bases of the junction unmatched. CDR3 residues: CASSQSWQGESNQPQHF. CDR3 sequence (DNA): TGCGCCAGCAGTCAATCTTGGCAGGGGGAAAGCAATCAGCCCCAGCATTTT.

This rearrangement joins TRBV6-5 to TRBJ1-1, with TRBD1 matching over 7 bases. CDR1 and CDR2 from the germline V gene are MNHEY and SVGAGI. Trimming at V came to 6 bases and at J to 6 bases, leaving 7 bases not matched to a gene. This CDR3 is built from 13 residues. The CDR3 DNA follows: TGTGCCAGCAGCGACAGGGATGGCGCTGAAGCTTTCTTT. Residues: CASSDRDGAEAFF.

J is TRBJ2-3 and V is TRBV5-1; 8 bases agree with TRBD2. There are 15 residues in the CDR3. V was clipped by 0 bases and J by 6 bases; unmatched bases: 6. Germline V CDR1 and CDR2: SGHRS, YFSETQ. The DNA of the CDR3 is TGCGCCAGCAGCTTGGGGGGACTAGGTGGGGATACGCAGTATTTT. Its translation: CASSLGGLGGDTQYF.

This chain joins TRBV24-1 and TRBJ2-3; 7 nucleotides line up with TRBD2. The CDR3 is 14 residues long. The trim removed 4 bases at V and 4 bases at J, leaving 4 bases unmatched. Germline CDR1 and CDR2: KGHDR and SFDVKD. The CDR3 bases are TGTGCCACCAGTGAAGAGGCGGGGGCAGATACGCAGTATTTT. As protein: CATSEEAGADTQYF.

This chain joins TRBV5-1 and TRBJ2-5; 7 nucleotides align to TRBD1. The trim removed 8 bases at V and 5 bases at J, leaving 12 bases unmatched. The CDR3 loop spans 14 amino acids. Germline lookup yields CDR1 SGHRS and CDR2 YFSETQ. CDR3 sequence (DNA): TGCGCCAGTACACGCGGACAGGAGTGGGAGACCCAGTACTTC. Translated, it gives CASTRGQEWETQYF.

The chain combines TRBV9 with TRBJ2-3; the match to TRBD2 covers 8 bases. The CDR3 has 17 amino acids. Germline-derived CDR1 and CDR2 are SGDLS and YYNGEE. Trimming removed 0 bases from V and 0 bases from J; junction bases left unmatched: 6. This chain's CDR3 is CASSVGRGGPSTDTQYF. CDR3 DNA: TGTGCCAGCAGCGTAGGACGGGGGGGCCCTAGCACAGATACGCAGTATTTT.

The rearrangement uses TRBV6-5 and TRBJ1-5, with a tentative D call TRBD1 (6 bases). The CDR3 extends over 12 amino acids. Trimming took off 8 bases at V and 3 bases at J, with 8 bases between the two ends. Germline CDR1 MNHEY, CDR2 SVGAGI. In nucleotides, the CDR3 is TGTGCCAGCGGACAGTTCAATCAGCCCCAGCATTTT. As protein: CASGQFNQPQHF.

The V gene is TRBV6-5, the J gene TRBJ1-2; D not resolved. Germline values: CDR1 MNHEY, CDR2 SVGAGI. This CDR3 spans 11 amino acids. V lost 7 bases and J 2 bases, leaving 5 bases between the germline ends. CDR3 sequence reads: CASKLNYGYTF. In DNA, the CDR3 is TGTGCCAGCAAATTAAACTATGGCTACACCTTC.

This chain joins TRBV15 and TRBJ2-7; TRBD2 matches 7 bases. Germline CDR1 is LNHNV and CDR2 is YYDKDF (reference sequence). With V trimmed by 5 bases and J by 5 bases, 6 bases remained unmatched. This CDR3 is built from 13 residues. The CDR3 loop is CATSPSTSDEQYF. CDR3 coding DNA: TGTGCCACCAGCCCCTCCACTAGCGACGAGCAGTACTTC.

The V and J genes are TRBV4-2 and TRBJ1-6, with D perhaps TRBD1 (6 bases). The length of the CDR3 is 16 residues. Germline CDR1 is LGHNA and CDR2 is YNFKEQ. Trimming took 0 bases from V and 7 from J, leaving 13 bases between them. This CDR3 is CASSQDLGTPNSPLHF. The CDR3 region has the DNA TGTGCCAGCAGCCAAGATTTGGGGACACCCAATTCACCCCTCCACTTT.

This chain links TRBV28 with TRBJ1-5; possible D gene TRBD1, 5 bases. This CDR3 contains 18 residues. CDR1 is MDHEN and CDR2 is SYDVKM in the germline V gene. V dropped 7 bases and J dropped 0 bases, with 22 bases sitting between them. CDR3 coding DNA: TGTGCCAGCACCCAGGTCCAGGGAATCCCCTATAGCAATCAGCCCCAGCATTTT. Its translation: CASTQVQGIPYSNQPQHF.

CDR3 sequence reads: CASSLGQMNTGELFF. CDR3 bases: TGTGCCAGCAGTTTGGGGCAAATGAACACCGGGGAGCTGTTTTTT. This chain uses TRBV28 with TRBJ2-2, with D tentatively TRBD1 (5 bases). CDR1 is MDHEN and CDR2 is SYDVKM in the germline V gene. V was shortened by 3 bases and J by 1 base, with 9 bases between the two germline ends. The CDR3 contains 15 residues.

The rearrangement links TRBV20-1 to TRBJ1-6; a possible D gene is TRBD1 (5 bases). This CDR3 has 14 residues. The V gene's germline CDR1 is DFQATT and CDR2 SNEGSKA (reference sequence). The V and J ends lost 3 bases and 5 bases respectively, with 11 bases between them. CDR3 region: CSASQGRNNSPLHF. The CDR3 nucleotides read TGCAGTGCTAGTCAGGGAAGGAATAATTCACCCCTCCACTTT.